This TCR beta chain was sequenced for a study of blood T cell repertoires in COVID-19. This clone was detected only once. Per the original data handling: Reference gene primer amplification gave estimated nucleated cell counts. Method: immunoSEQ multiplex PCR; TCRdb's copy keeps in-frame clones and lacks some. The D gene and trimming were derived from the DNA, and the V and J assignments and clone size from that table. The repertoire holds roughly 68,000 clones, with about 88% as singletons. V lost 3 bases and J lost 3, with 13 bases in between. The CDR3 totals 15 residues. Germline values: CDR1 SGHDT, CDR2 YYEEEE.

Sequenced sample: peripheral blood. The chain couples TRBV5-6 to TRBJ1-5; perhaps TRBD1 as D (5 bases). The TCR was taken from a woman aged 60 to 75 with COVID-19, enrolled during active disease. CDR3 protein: CASSSLGDYNQPQHF. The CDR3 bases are TGTGCCAGCAGCTCCCTGGGGGACTACAATCAGCCCCAGCATTTT.